The 7 T cell receptor beta chains in this list originate from one sample, sequenced in a study of beta chain features in type 1 diabetes. TCRB transcripts that were expressed got sequenced, as all of the isolated RNA had been reverse transcribed. This table comes from immunoSEQ multiplex PCR, and its TCRdb copy is limited to in-frame clones, with some not included. The sample includes more than 200,000 clones, around 15% of them seen just once. Study-level findings and limits: Type 1 diabetes patients had TCRB CDR3s that were shorter (moderately but significantly so) in all four CD4+ subsets.

These receptors lack a known antigen. The sequenced sample was naive CD4+ T cells from blood. These receptors were taken from a man between 25 and 39 years old with type 1 diabetes.

The chain uses TRBV18 and TRBJ2-7; the match to TRBD1 covers 7 bases. The CDR3 is 13 residues long. V dropped 2 bases and J dropped 4; count of bases not matched to a gene: 2. Per germline, CDR1 KGHSH and CDR2 LQKENI. This chain's CDR3 is CASSPADRYEQYF. DNA for the CDR3: TGTGCCAGCTCACCAGCGGACAGGTACGAGCAGTACTTC.

This clone was found once. The V gene is TRBV5-1, the J gene TRBJ2-5; TRBD2 matches at 15 bases. With 7 bases clipped from V and 2 bases from J, the junction kept 3 bases outside the gene matches. Germline V gene lookup returns CDR1 SGHRS and CDR2 YFSETQ. This CDR3 spans 15 amino acids. CDR3 nucleotide sequence: TGCGCCAGCGCTGGACTAGCGGGGGGGCAAGAGACCCAGTACTTC. It encodes CASAGLAGGQETQYF.

This clone turned up a few times. This chain connects TRBV30 to TRBJ2-7; 9 bases match TRBD2. Germline CDR1 reads GTSNPN; CDR2 reads SVGIG (reference sequence). The J segment lost 3 bases and the V segment lost 2 bases, leaving 17 bases of the junction unmatched. The CDR3 loop spans 18 amino acids. As DNA, the CDR3 is TGTGCCTGGAGTCCCGCTACCTTAATGGGACTAGCCGTCTACGAGCAGTACTTC. This translates into CAWSPATLMGLAVYEQYF.

This clone has just a few counts. The J gene is TRBJ2-7, the V gene TRBV30, with a tentative D call TRBD1 (6 bases). V was pared by 0 bases and J by 1 base, with 10 bases between. There are 14 residues in the CDR3. Germline lookup yields CDR1 GTSNPN and CDR2 SVGIG (reference sequence). This CDR3 reads CAWSVLDRSYEQYF. As DNA, the CDR3 is TGTGCCTGGAGTGTACTGGACAGATCCTACGAGCAGTACTTC.

The rearrangement links TRBV10-3 to TRBJ1-5; D is possibly TRBD1 (6 bases). Germline CDR1 is ENHRY and CDR2 is SYGVKD. V lost 2 bases to trimming and J lost 4 bases, with 12 bases between them. The CDR3 consists of 15 residues. CDR3 residues: CAISERGAQNQPQHF. CDR3 DNA: TGTGCCATCAGTGAGAGGGGGGCACAAAATCAGCCCCAGCATTTT.

The V and J genes are TRBV6-5 and TRBJ2-5, with D uncertain. Trimming took off 6 bases at V and 4 bases at J, with 9 bases between the two ends. This CDR3 contains 12 residues. Germline V gene lookup returns CDR1 MNHEY and CDR2 SVGAGI. The CDR3 DNA is TGTGCCAGCAGCTACAGAGGAGAGACCCAGTACTTC. Translation: CASSYRGETQYF.

The rearrangement joins TRBV29-1 to TRBJ2-3; D uncertain. Germline lookup yields CDR1 SQVTM and CDR2 ANQGSEA. Trimming removed 4 bases at V and 0 bases at J, with 8 bases between. The CDR3 loop spans 13 amino acids. The CDR3 region is CSVGVTSTDTQYF. CDR3 nucleotides: TGCAGCGTTGGAGTGACTAGCACAGATACGCAGTATTTT.